This T cell receptor (beta chain) was identified in a study of identical twins. Regarding the study as a whole: Cord blood beta clonotypes that were abundant carried fewer insertions, and memory repertoires showed no such trend.

This clonotype was recorded many times. The antigen remains undetermined. Trimming took off 0 bases at V and 4 bases at J, with 7 bases between the two ends. The CDR3 is 14 amino acids. CDR1 MNHEY and CDR2 SVGEGT come from the germline V gene. TCRdb fed the 5' RACE reads into MiXCR, producing one record per CDR3 protein. Among approximately 700,000 distinct CDR3 sequences listed, 5.5% to 6.5% were seen once. Sequencing input: naive T cells sorted from blood. The clonotype was recovered from a man aged 18 to 35 in good health. The V and J genes are TRBV6-2 or TRBV6-3 and TRBJ1-3; D not resolved. In nucleotides, the CDR3 is TGTGCCAGCAGTTACTCGAATGCGGGAAACACCATATATTTT. Amino acid sequence: CASSYSNAGNTIYF.